These 30 T cell receptor beta chains came from one sample sequenced in a study of T cells in women clearing cervical HPV infection. Using immunoSEQ multiplex PCR, the repertoire was profiled, and TCRdb retains in-frame clones only, with some absent. The sample holds approximately 18,000 clones. Sequenced material: blood buffy coat. These receptor sequences come from a woman aged 18-70 years with a cervical HPV16 infection that either progressed to CIN3+ or cleared (not recorded which).

A note on this clone: Read coverage stops 3 residues before the CDR3 terminus; the germline J gene supplies the remainder. Distinct nucleotide sequences in the sample also encode this CDR3. The V call is TRBV10-1, the J call TRBJ2-3; the match to TRBD2 covers 11 bases. The CDR3 contains 16 residues. Germline CDR1 is WNHNN and CDR2 is SYGVQD (reference sequence). V lost 3 bases, J lost 3 bases, and 5 bases stayed unmatched. The covered CDR3 bases are TGCGCCAGCAGTGACACTAGCGGGAGAAGTACAGATACG. This gives the protein CASSDTSGRSTDT. The whole CDR3 reads CASSDTSGRSTDTQYF.

As for this clone: The read halts 3 residues ahead of the CDR3 end, with the missing end drawn from the germline J gene. This chain joins TRBV18 and TRBJ2-5, with a weak D call TRBD1 (5 bases). The V end was cut by 3 bases, the J end by 2 bases, with 10 bases between. Germline CDR1 KGHSH, CDR2 LQKENI. The CDR3 is made up of 14 amino acids. The CDR3 DNA, read in part, is TGTGCCAGCTCACCGGTAGACAGTCAAGAGACC. Protein product: CASSPVDSQET. The full CDR3 is CASSPVDSQETQYF.

With respect to this clone: Sequencing ends 3 residues short of the CDR3 end; the germline J gene provides the rest. This chain uses TRBV18 with TRBJ1-2, with 8 bases that match TRBD1. Germline lookup yields CDR1 KGHSH and CDR2 LQKENI. The CDR3 spans 13 residues. With 8 bases clipped from V and 2 bases from J, the junction kept 4 bases outside the gene matches. The sequenced CDR3 bases are TGTGCCAGCGGACAGGGAAGGAACTATGGC. It codes for CASGQGRNYG. The whole CDR3 protein reads CASGQGRNYGYTF.

Comments on this clone: With the read ending 3 residues before the CDR3 end, the germline J gene is used to fill in that end. The genes are TRBV5-6 and TRBJ2-4; maybe TRBD1 (5 bases). The germline V gene encodes CDR1 SGHDT and CDR2 YYEEEE. The CDR3 totals 14 residues. V was cut by 1 base and J by 2 bases, with 7 bases left in between. The part of the CDR3 DNA that was read is TGTGCCAGCAGCTTGAGGGGTTCCAAAAACATT. Translation gives CASSLRGSKNI. The full CDR3 sequence reads CASSLRGSKNIQYF. The whole variable domain, filled in from reference TRBV5-6 and TRBJ2-4, reads DAGVTQSPTHLIKTRGQQVTLRCSPKSGHDTVSWYQQALGQGPQFIFQYYEEEERQRGNFPDRFSGHQFPNYSSELNVNALLLGDSALYLCASSLRGSKNIQYFGAGTRLSVL.

Of note for this clone: The CDR3 is cut off 3 residues early in the read; its end comes from the germline J gene. This rearrangement joins TRBV9 to TRBJ2-5, with 7 bases that match TRBD2. This CDR3 spans 15 amino acids. Germline CDR1 reads SGDLS; CDR2 reads YYNGEE. V lost 4 bases, J lost 5 bases, and 11 bases stayed unmatched. CDR3 residues: CASSPRTRNGETQYF. The covered CDR3 bases are TGTGCCAGCAGCCCCCGGACTAGAAATGGCGAGACC.

Of note for this clone: The read ends 3 residues shy of where the CDR3 ends; the end is completed using the germline J gene. The genes are TRBV30 and TRBJ1-1, with D tentatively TRBD1 (5 bases). CDR3 size: 11 residues. Germline V gene data show CDR1 as GTSNPN and CDR2 as SVGIG (reference sequence). The CDR3 DNA, read in part, is TGTGCCTGGAGTGTAGGGGATCAA. Translated: CAWSVGDQ. In full, the CDR3 is CAWSVGDQAFF.

About this clone: The read falls 3 residues short of the CDR3 end, and the missing part is taken from the germline J gene. V usage is TRBV6-2 or TRBV6-3 and J usage is TRBJ1-6; 7 bases match TRBD1. Germline trimming cut 6 bases from V and 7 bases from J; bases unmatched to any gene: 6. The germline CDR1 and CDR2 sequences are MNHEY and SVGEGT. The CDR3 extends over 14 amino acids. CDR3 bases read: TGTGCCAGCAGATCCGGGACAGTGAATTCACCC. Residues: CASRSGTVNSP. The full CDR3 reads CASRSGTVNSPLHF.

This clone is medium-sized (0.01 to 0.1%) by frequency. Read coverage stops 3 residues before the CDR3 terminus; the germline J gene supplies the remainder. The chain uses TRBV6-2 or TRBV6-3 and TRBJ2-5; the D is unclear. Germline lookup yields CDR1 MNHEY and CDR2 SVGEGT. Trimming removed 5 bases at V and 1 base at J, with 8 bases between. CDR3 length: 13 amino acids. The CDR3 bases that were read are TGTGCCAGCAGTATACACACCCAAGAGACC. Protein: CASSIHTQET. The whole CDR3 is CASSIHTQETQYF.

Turning to this clone: Read coverage stops 3 residues before the CDR3 terminus; the germline J gene supplies the remainder. The V call is TRBV2, the J call TRBJ2-2; 8 bases map to TRBD2. Trimming cost V 6 bases and J 9 bases; bases outside gene matches: 9. The CDR3 runs 14 residues. Germline V gene data show CDR1 as SNHLY and CDR2 as FYNNEI. The chain's CDR3 is CASRISGGARELFF. The part of the CDR3 DNA that was read is TGTGCCAGCAGAATTTCGGGGGGGGCCCGGGAG.

Of note for this clone: The read stops 3 residues short of the end of the CDR3; the missing end is completed from the germline J gene. V usage is TRBV2 and J usage is TRBJ1-1; 7 bases fit TRBD1. CDR1 SNHLY and CDR2 FYNNEI come from the germline V gene. V gave up 2 bases and J gave up 4 bases; unmatched junction bases: 4. This CDR3 has 14 amino acids. Partial CDR3 DNA: TGTGCCAGCAGTGAACAGGGGGTTGTCACTGAA. It is translated as CASSEQGVVTE. The complete CDR3 reads CASSEQGVVTEAFF.

Incomplete CDR3 DNA: TGCAGTGCTACACGACAGGGGACAGCTAACTATGGC. This gives the protein CSATRQGTANYG. In full, the CDR3 reads CSATRQGTANYGYTF. V gene TRBV20-1 combines with J gene TRBJ1-2; 8 bases are shared with TRBD1. The read comes to an end 3 residues before the CDR3 does, leaving the germline J gene to fill in the end. CDR1 is DFQATT, CDR2 SNEGSKA, per germline (reference sequence). V shed 4 bases, J shed 0 bases, and the junction held 7 bases outside the gene matches. The CDR3 spans 15 residues.

Notes on this clone: The CDR3 extends 3 residues past the end of the read, so its final part is completed from the germline J gene. This chain uses TRBV2 with TRBJ2-7, with 12 nucleotides matching TRBD1. The CDR3 runs to 16 residues. V shed 3 bases, J shed 1 base, and the junction held 4 bases outside the gene matches. The V gene's germline CDR1 is SNHLY and CDR2 FYNNEI. CDR3 sequence reads: CASSDPGQGASYEQYF. The DNA read from the CDR3 is TGTGCCAGCAGTGATCCGGGACAGGGGGCTTCCTACGAG.

Concerning this clone itself: The read stops 3 residues short of the end of the CDR3; the missing end is completed from the germline J gene. V gene TRBV18 combines with J gene TRBJ2-1; tentative D call: TRBD2 (5 bases). CDR3 size: 14 residues. In germline, CDR1 is KGHSH, CDR2 LQKENI. V lost 2 bases, J lost 5 bases, and 10 bases lay in between. The CDR3 spells CASSPGSGNNEQFF. The covered CDR3 bases are TGTGCCAGCTCACCAGGATCGGGGAACAATGAG. The variable domain in full, completed from reference TRBV18 and TRBJ2-1, reads NAGVMQNPRHLVRRRGQEARLRCSPMKGHSHVYWYRQLPEEGLKFMVYLQKENIIDESGMPKERFSAEFPKEGPSILRIQQVVRGDSAAYFCASSPGSGNNEQFFGPGTRLTVL.

This CDR3 is CASSLGQQQETQYF. Incomplete CDR3 DNA: TGCGCCAGCAGCTTGGGACAGCAACAAGAGACC. The chain carries TRBV5-1 and TRBJ2-5, with D tentatively TRBD1 (5 bases). The missing CDR3 end, 3 residues past where the read stops, is filled in from the germline J gene. Germline V CDR1 and CDR2: SGHRS, YFSETQ. Trimming took 0 bases from V and 2 from J, leaving 8 bases between them. The length of the CDR3 is 14 residues.

Of note for this clone: The read finishes 3 residues shy of the CDR3 end, and the germline J gene is used to complete it. The chain recombines TRBV29-1 with TRBJ1-2; 8 bases agree with TRBD1. This CDR3 has 14 residues. J was trimmed by 3 bases and V by 5 bases; bases with no gene match: 8. Germline CDR1 and CDR2: SQVTM and ANQGSEA. The sequenced CDR3 bases are TGCAGCGTTCAACGAGGACAGGGCGACTATGGC. Translation gives CSVQRGQGDYG. Given in full, the CDR3 is CSVQRGQGDYGYTF.

To note about this clone: The CDR3 goes on 3 residues after the read ends, and that part is filled in from the germline J gene. The chain links TRBV5-1 to TRBJ2-3, with D perhaps matching TRBD1 (5 bases). CDR3 length: 14 residues. V lost 0 bases and J 5 bases, leaving 10 bases between the germline ends. Germline-derived CDR1 and CDR2 are SGHRS and YFSETQ. CDR3: CASSLGQIGDTQYF. The DNA read from the CDR3 is TGCGCCAGCAGCTTGGGACAGATCGGAGATACG.

The CDR3 sequence is CASSLVRGKGTEAFF. The CDR3 DNA, read in part, is TGTGCCAGCAGCTTAGTGCGGGGCAAGGGGACTGAA. The chain recombines TRBV7-8 with TRBJ1-1; weak D call: TRBD1 (5 bases). Coverage ceases 3 residues before the CDR3 finishes, and the germline J gene fills in the end. Trimming pared 1 base from V and 5 bases from J, leaving 14 bases between. The CDR3 length is 15 residues. Looked up from germline, CDR1 is SGHVS and CDR2 is FQNEAQ.

Note on this clone: The CDR3 end is not reached by the read, which stops 3 residues before it; the germline J gene fills it in. The rearrangement uses TRBV7-3 and TRBJ2-1, with TRBD1 identical over 7 bases. The V segment lost 4 bases and the J segment 0 bases; nucleotides outside the gene matches: 12. CDR1 is SGHTA and CDR2 is FQGTGA in the germline V gene. The CDR3 has 18 residues. The CDR3 loop is CASSSRPDRESSYNEQFF. The covered CDR3 bases are TGTGCCAGCAGCTCCCGCCCTGACAGGGAGAGCTCCTACAATGAG.

Remarks on this clone: The sequenced fragment ends 3 residues before the CDR3 boundary, so the rest is inferred from the germline J gene. The gene calls are TRBV5-6 and TRBJ2-2, with 8 positions matching TRBD2. With 4 bases clipped from V and 7 bases from J, the junction kept 6 bases outside the gene matches. CDR1 SGHDT and CDR2 YYEEEE come from the germline V gene. The CDR3 loop spans 14 amino acids. CDR3 in amino acids: CASSRGGADGELFF. The DNA read from the CDR3 is TGTGCCAGCAGCCGGGGGGGCGCCGACGGGGAG. Full variable domain (rest looked up from reference TRBV5-6 and TRBJ2-2): DAGVTQSPTHLIKTRGQQVTLRCSPKSGHDTVSWYQQALGQGPQFIFQYYEEEERQRGNFPDRFSGHQFPNYSSELNVNALLLGDSALYLCASSRGGADGELFFGEGSRLTVL.

With respect to this clone: The CDR3 goes on 3 residues after the read ends, and that part is filled in from the germline J gene. V gene TRBV5-1 combines with J gene TRBJ1-5; 7 nucleotides match TRBD1. Trimming removed 4 bases from V and 3 bases from J; junction bases left unmatched: 7. Per germline, CDR1 SGHRS and CDR2 YFSETQ. This CDR3 contains 15 residues. The CDR3 protein is CASSPQGQNNQPQHF. CDR3 DNA, as far as it was read: TGCGCCAGCAGCCCGCAGGGACAGAACAATCAGCCC.

In the case of this clone: The read ends 3 residues before the CDR3 terminus; that terminus is restored from the germline J gene. J is TRBJ2-7 and V is TRBV14, with D possibly matching TRBD2 (6 bases). The germline gives CDR1 SGHDN, CDR2 FVKESK. This CDR3 comprises 15 residues. Trimming removed 4 bases from V and 4 bases from J, with 17 bases in between. The CDR3 loop reads CASSLHGGVWYEQYF. The sequenced part of the CDR3 DNA is TGTGCCAGCAGCCTCCACGGAGGGGTGTGGTACGAG.

Comment on this clone: The sequence runs out 3 residues before the end of the CDR3; the remainder is reconstructed from the germline J gene. The chain is built from TRBV5-6 and TRBJ2-1; D call uncertain. This CDR3 has 13 amino acids. Trimming pared 6 bases from V and 4 bases from J, leaving 11 bases between. Germline CDR1 and CDR2: SGHDT and YYEEEE. CDR3 DNA (partial): TGTGCCAGCACCTCGGGTGGGTACAATGAG. Translated, it gives CASTSGGYNE. In full, the CDR3 is CASTSGGYNEQFF.

The CDR3 region is CASSLRTPGNSPLHF. CDR3 DNA, as far as it was read: TGTGCCAGCAGCCTTAGGACGCCGGGGAATTCACCC. The V gene is TRBV7-9, the J gene TRBJ1-6; D gene uncertain. The read comes to an end 3 residues before the CDR3 does, leaving the germline J gene to fill in the end. V lost 5 bases and J 7 bases, leaving 15 bases between the germline ends. The CDR3 runs to 15 residues. Germline V gene lookup returns CDR1 SEHNR and CDR2 FQNEAQ (reference sequence).

Regarding this clone: The read comes to an end 3 residues before the CDR3 does, leaving the germline J gene to fill in the end. V and J are TRBV2 and TRBJ2-5; D possibly corresponds to TRBD2 (5 bases). Germline CDR1 reads SNHLY; CDR2 reads FYNNEI. CDR3 length: 13 amino acids. The V end lost 5 bases, the J end lost 5 bases, and 12 bases lay between the germline ends. Incomplete CDR3 DNA: TGTGCCAGCAGTAAGGACTTAGGGGAGACC. This sequence encodes CASSKDLGET. The whole CDR3 sequence reads CASSKDLGETQYF.

Worth noting for this clone: The read gets to within 3 residues of the CDR3 end, and the germline J gene fills in the rest. This chain uses TRBV7-9 with TRBJ1-1; D is possibly TRBD1 (6 bases). Germline loops: CDR1 SEHNR, CDR2 FQNEAQ (reference sequence). This CDR3 spans 12 amino acids. CDR3 amino acids: CASSPRGAGAFF. The sequenced CDR3 bases are TGTGCCAGCAGCCCACGGGGGGCAGGA.

Remarks on this clone: The read falls 3 residues short of the CDR3 end, and the missing part is taken from the germline J gene. V and J are TRBV20-1 and TRBJ2-7, with 8 nucleotides matching TRBD2. The trim removed 4 bases at V and 1 base at J, leaving 9 bases unmatched. Germline V gene data show CDR1 as DFQATT and CDR2 as SNEGSKA (reference sequence). The CDR3 spans 15 residues. CDR3 DNA, as far as it was read: TGCAGTGCTACCCGGTATAGCGGGGCGTCCTACGAG. This sequence encodes CSATRYSGASYE. The full CDR3 protein reads CSATRYSGASYEQYF.

Details on this clone: The read comes to an end 3 residues before the CDR3 does, leaving the germline J gene to fill in the end. The V and J genes are TRBV7-9 and TRBJ1-1; possible D gene TRBD1, 6 bases. Between the trimmed V and J ends, which lost 10 bases and 1 base, there was a span of 13 bases. The V gene's germline CDR1 is SEHNR and CDR2 FQNEAQ (reference sequence). This CDR3 is 13 amino acids long. The sequenced CDR3 bases are TGTGCCAACGCACAGGGTGGGAACACTGAA. This codes for CANAQGGNTE. The complete CDR3 reads CANAQGGNTEAFF. The complete variable domain, with remaining parts taken from reference TRBV7-9 and TRBJ1-1, reads DTGVSQNPRHKITKRGQNVTFRCDPISEHNRLYWYRQTLGQGPEFLTYFQNEAQLEKSRLLSDRFSAERPKGSFSTLEIQRTEQGDSAMYLCANAQGGNTEAFFGQGTRLTVV.

Turning to this clone: The CDR3 end lies 3 residues beyond the end of the read and is filled in from the germline J gene. The chain couples TRBV30 to TRBJ1-2; no firm D call. The CDR3 consists of 13 residues. Germline CDR1 GTSNPN, CDR2 SVGIG (reference sequence). The CDR3 DNA, read in part, is TGTGCCTGGACGACAACCACTTCTGGGGGC. Translated, it gives CAWTTTTSGG. The complete CDR3 protein is CAWTTTTSGGYTF.

A remark on this clone: The CDR3 extends 3 residues past the end of the read, so its final part is completed from the germline J gene. The chain joins TRBV2 to TRBJ1-2; a possible D gene is TRBD1 (6 bases). This CDR3 has 12 residues. Germline loops: CDR1 SNHLY, CDR2 FYNNEI. CDR3 bases read: TGTGCCAGCAGTGACAGGGGCCGGGGC. Protein: CASSDRGRG. The CDR3 in its entirety is CASSDRGRGYTF.

The CDR3: CASSQALAGDQETQYF. Incomplete CDR3 DNA: TGTGCCAGCAGCCAAGCACTAGCGGGGGACCAAGAGACC. This chain uses TRBV4-2 with TRBJ2-5; 11 nucleotides agree with TRBD2. Read sequence stops 3 residues before the CDR3 end, and the germline J gene provides the missing end. V shed 1 base and J 0 bases; nucleotides not matched to a gene: 1. The CDR3 has 16 amino acids. The germline V gene has CDR1 LGHNA and CDR2 YNFKEQ.